These 20 T cell receptor beta chains were sequenced from one sample in a study of metastatic and nonmetastatic thyroid tumors. TCRdb re-analyzed the PCR reads using MiXCR. Of roughly 18,000 clones in the sample, 34% were seen once. Before thyroid surgery, none of the patients had received any treatment. The source material was tumor tissue. The receptors here all came from a female donor with papillary thyroid cancer or a benign thyroid nodule (not recorded which). Some clones in this sample may be carry-over from other donors' samples.

By share of the sample, this clone is medium-sized (0.01 to 0.1%). This chain joins TRBV19 and TRBJ1-2; D call uncertain. Per the germline V gene, CDR1 is LNHDA and CDR2 is SQIVND (reference sequence). This CDR3 region has 14 residues. Trimming removed 0 bases at V and 0 bases at J, with 5 bases between. The CDR3 protein is CASSIDGANYGYTF. CDR3 coding DNA: TGTGCCAGTAGTATAGACGGAGCTAACTATGGCTACACCTTC. Complete variable domain (other parts from reference TRBV19 and TRBJ1-2): DGGITQSPKYLFRKEGQNVTLSCEQNLNHDAMYWYRQDPGQGLRLIYYSQIVNDFQKGDIAEGYSVSREKKESFPLTVTSAQKNPTAFYLCASSIDGANYGYTFGSGTRLTVV.

The rearrangement links TRBV18 to TRBJ1-1, with a weak D call TRBD1 (5 bases). This CDR3 comprises 15 residues. V dropped 0 bases and J dropped 2 bases, with 10 bases sitting between them. Germline CDR1 KGHSH, CDR2 LQKENI. CDR3 coding DNA: TGTGCCAGCTCACCACCGACAGAAGCTAACACTGAAGCTTTCTTT. As protein: CASSPPTEANTEAFF.

J is TRBJ2-3 and V is TRBV30; D is uncertain. CDR3 length equals 13 residues. In germline, CDR1 is GTSNPN, CDR2 SVGIG (reference sequence). V lost 3 bases and J 0 bases, leaving 7 bases between the germline ends. The CDR3 DNA reads TGTGCCTGGAGGATTTACAGCACAGATACGCAGTATTTT. Translating it yields CAWRIYSTDTQYF. Using reference TRBV30 and TRBJ2-3 for the parts outside the CDR3, the full variable domain is SQTIHQWPATLVQPVGSPLSLECTVEGTSNPNLYWYRQAAGRGLQLLFYSVGIGQISSEVPQNLSASRPQDRQFILSSKKLLLSDSGFYLCAWRIYSTDTQYFGPGTRLTVL.

V is TRBV11-3 and J is TRBJ2-3; TRBD1 matches 7 bases. The CDR3 is 13 amino acids. With V trimmed by 8 bases and J by 6 bases, 8 bases remained unmatched. Germline V CDR1 and CDR2: SGHNT, YENEEA. CDR3 loop: CASRLRGPDTQYF. In DNA, the CDR3 is TGTGCCAGCCGACTGAGGGGGCCCGATACGCAGTATTTT.

The V call is TRBV30, the J call TRBJ1-6; D gene uncertain. V was shortened by 0 bases and J by 10 bases, with 10 bases between the two germline ends. The CDR3 is made up of 13 amino acids. Germline assignment: CDR1 GTSNPN and CDR2 SVGIG (reference sequence). The CDR3 reads CAWSVGVWSPLHF. The DNA for the CDR3 is TGTGCCTGGAGTGTTGGGGTGTGGTCACCCCTCCACTTT.

This clone was seen more than once but under ten times. The genes are TRBV6-1 and TRBJ2-7; the D gene could be TRBD1 or TRBD2 (6 bases each). V gave up 2 bases and J gave up 3 bases, with 11 bases separating them. The CDR3 covers 14 residues. Germline lookup yields CDR1 MNHNS and CDR2 SASEGT. Here the CDR3 DNA reads TGTGCCAGCAGTGAATTAGGGGGGATCTACGAGCAGTACTTC. Amino acids: CASSELGGIYEQYF.

This clone was detected only a few times. Other DNA sequences in this sample translate to the same CDR3. This chain uses TRBV24-1 with TRBJ2-1, with D unresolved. Germline V gives CDR1 KGHDR, CDR2 SFDVKD. This CDR3 spans 12 amino acids. Between the trimmed V and J ends, which lost 5 bases and 7 bases, there was a span of 8 bases. The CDR3: CATSGWSNEQFF. CDR3 nucleotides: TGTGCCACCAGTGGGTGGAGTAATGAGCAGTTCTTC.

This clone was detected only a few times. One base away lies a much larger clone, so this may be a sequencing read error. The rearrangement joins TRBV11-1 to TRBJ2-1, with D tentatively TRBD2 (8 bases). The V and J ends lost 8 bases and 4 bases respectively, with 18 bases between them. The CDR3 is made up of 15 amino acids. Germline V gene lookup returns CDR1 SGHAT and CDR2 FQDESV (reference sequence). For the CDR3, the DNA is TGTGCCAGCGGCTCACAGGGGACTAGTTACAATGAGCAGTTCTTC. Amino acid sequence: CASGSQGTSYNEQFF.

The chain joins TRBV14 to TRBJ2-5; D unclear. Trimming cost V 0 bases and J 1 base, with 6 bases left between them. Germline CDR1 is SGHDN and CDR2 is FVKESK. The CDR3 has 14 amino acids. Here the CDR3 DNA reads TGTGCCAGCAGCCAAGATACGTTCCAAGAGACCCAGTACTTC. Translated, it gives CASSQDTFQETQYF.

A few counts support this clone. In the same sample, other DNA sequences code for this CDR3. The chain is built from TRBV6-1 and TRBJ1-6; no firm D call. The CDR3 is made up of 14 amino acids. Germline values: CDR1 MNHNS, CDR2 SASEGT. V lost 4 bases, J lost 5 bases, and 9 bases lay in between. The CDR3 DNA follows: TGTGCCAGCAGTGGGACGGCCGATAATTCACCCCTCCACTTT. It translates to CASSGTADNSPLHF.

This clone was seen ten or more times. The rearrangement links TRBV5-5 to TRBJ1-4; D might be TRBD1 (5 bases). V was shortened by 2 bases and J by 7 bases, with 12 bases between the two germline ends. The V gene's germline CDR1 is SGHKS and CDR2 YYEKEE (reference sequence). CDR3 length: 14 amino acids. The CDR3 loop is CASSFRGSSEKLFF. CDR3 in DNA: TGTGCCAGCAGCTTTAGGGGTTCGAGTGAAAAACTGTTTTTT.

Judged by abundance, this clone is medium-sized. This sequence joins TRBV30 and TRBJ1-1; 9 bases align to TRBD1. CDR1 and CDR2 (germline): GTSNPN, SVGIG (reference sequence). This CDR3 is built from 14 residues. V trimming: 4 bases; J trimming: 4 bases; junction bases outside the gene matches: 7. The CDR3 nucleotides read TGTGCCTGGACTGAAACAGGGGGCGGCACTGAAGCTTTCTTT. This sequence encodes CAWTETGGGTEAFF.

To note about this clone: A read error may account for a junction end that differs from germline. The chain combines TRBV27 with TRBJ2-7; 7 nucleotides match TRBD2. Germline-derived CDR1 and CDR2 are MNHEY and SMNVEV (reference sequence). The CDR3 spans 15 residues. This CDR3 reads CASRLSGGSTAEQYF. CDR3 nucleotide sequence: TGTGCCAGCAGATTATCAGGCGGGAGTACTGCCGAGCAGTACTTC.

The table lists this clone with a few counts. The junction differs from germline at one of its ends, possibly a read error. The chain couples TRBV12-3 or TRBV12-4 to TRBJ2-6; 9 bases are shared with TRBD2. The CDR3 contains 17 residues. The CDR3 DNA is TGTGCCAGCAGTTTCTCGACTAGCGGCTCTGGGTCCAACGTCCTGACTTTC. It yields the protein CASSFSTSGSGSNVLTF.

This clone was counted between two and nine times. CDR3 DNA sequence: TGTGCCAGCAAGATAGGGGGCGCCGGCACTGAAGCTTTCTTT. Amino acids: CASKIGGAGTEAFF. This chain connects TRBV28 to TRBJ1-1; TRBD1 matches at 7 bases. The germline CDR1 and CDR2 sequences are MDHEN and SYDVKM. The CDR3 has 14 amino acids. V shed 7 bases and J 4 bases; nucleotides not matched to a gene: 9.

As regards this clone: The CDR3 does not end in the conserved phenylalanine or tryptophan, so this is likely a read error. The limits of the CDR3 on the DNA are not certain, so only TCRdb's listed CDR3 is given. J is TRBJ2-6 and V is TRBV4-2; the tabulated D call, TRBD2, remains unverified against the DNA. The CDR3 is made up of 18 amino acids, end residues included. Germline CDR1 LGHNA, CDR2 YNFKEQ. Here the CDR3 reads CASSQDSGSPSGAHVVTL.

This clone is medium-sized (0.01 to 0.1%) by share. This chain joins TRBV7-8 and TRBJ2-1, with D maybe TRBD2 (5 bases). The CDR3 spans 15 residues. Trimming removed 4 bases from V and 4 bases from J, with 14 bases in between. The germline V gene encodes CDR1 SGHVS and CDR2 FQNEAQ. The CDR3 here is CASSSWTSIYNEQFF. The CDR3 DNA follows: TGTGCCAGCAGCTCGTGGACTTCCATATACAATGAGCAGTTCTTC.

This clone was detected many times. The chain uses TRBV11-1 and TRBJ2-3, with 7 bases that match TRBD2. Germline-derived CDR1 and CDR2 are SGHAT and FQDESV (reference sequence). After removal of 5 bases from V and 0 bases from J, the junction contained 8 bases not matched to a gene. This CDR3 comprises 16 residues. CDR3 protein: CASSTGLDLSTDTQYF. The CDR3, as DNA: TGTGCCAGCAGCACCGGACTAGACCTTAGCACAGATACGCAGTATTTT.

This clone was observed a few times. The CDR3 nucleotides are TGTGCCAGCAGTTACTCGGCGGGGTTGAGACAGCCCCAGCATTTT. Protein product: CASSYSAGLRQPQHF. The chain is built from TRBV6-2 or TRBV6-3 and TRBJ1-5; D uncertain. This CDR3 is 15 amino acids long. Per the germline V gene, CDR1 is MNHEY and CDR2 is SVGEGT. Trimming stripped 0 bases from V and 7 bases from J, with 13 bases between.

This clone occurred many times. The chain uses TRBV3-1 and TRBJ2-3; 7 nucleotides align to TRBD1. The CDR3 is 15 residues long. Germline trimming cut 4 bases from V and 4 bases from J; bases unmatched to any gene: 8. Germline CDR1 reads LGHDT; CDR2 reads YNNKEL (reference sequence). CDR3 coding DNA: TGTGCCAGCAGCCTTGCAGGGGGTGGGGCAGATACGCAGTATTTT. This translates into CASSLAGGGADTQYF.